Sequencing of this TCR beta chain was carried out in a study of T cell responses to AZD1222 COVID-19 vaccine. Assay: immunoSEQ multiplex PCR; the TCRdb copy retains only in-frame clones and omits some. The table shows 75,000 to 95,000 clones, with approximately 91% occurring only once. With regard to this clone: What it binds is not known.

Study findings and constraints: Targeting of unmutated variant regions was reportedly seen in nearly half of spike-specific TCRs. The donors showed a predominance of white British ancestry and of females, with possible underestimation of clonal diversity.

The input for sequencing was peripheral blood, taken on day 0 of AZD1222 vaccination. The receptor comes from an adult in good health.

The CDR3, as DNA: TGTGCCAGCAGTTACCGGGGCCCCGATTATGGCTACACCTTC. It yields the protein CASSYRGPDYGYTF. The chain links TRBV6-5 to TRBJ1-2, with D maybe TRBD1 (5 bases). Germline values: CDR1 MNHEY, CDR2 SVGAGI. CDR3 length: 14 residues. V gave up 2 bases and J gave up 5 bases, with 12 bases separating them.